The following is a T cell receptor beta chain sequence with its context. The source of the sample is a study of blood T cell repertoires in COVID-19. Study overall: COVID-19 samples from acute and convalescent phases originated in the United States, Italy and Spain. From T cells, B-cell-depleted T cells, or PBMCs came the material, which was cDNA or gDNA.

The ends lost 1 base at V and 14 bases at J; junction bases unmatched: 3. The V gene's germline CDR1 is MDHEN and CDR2 SYDVKM. The CDR3 sequence is 12 residues long. As originally analysed: By means of reference gene primer amplification, nucleated cell counts were estimated. Clones were sequenced by immunoSEQ multiplex PCR, and TCRdb holds only the in-frame ones, with some missing. The V and J calls and the clone size are those of that table, but D and trimming were determined from the DNA. The sample has fewer than 700,000 clones, about 88% seen once; the top ten hold roughly 8.3%. The Seattle patients joined while their infection was active and were tracked longitudinally afterward.

The V and J genes are TRBV28 and TRBJ1-4; 8 bases map to TRBD1. The specimen sequenced was peripheral blood. This TCR was sampled from a woman between 45 and 65 years old with COVID-19, enrolled during active disease. The CDR3 DNA sequence: TGTGCCAGCAGTTTATCACAGGGGGGGCTGTTTTTT. It specifies CASSLSQGGLFF.